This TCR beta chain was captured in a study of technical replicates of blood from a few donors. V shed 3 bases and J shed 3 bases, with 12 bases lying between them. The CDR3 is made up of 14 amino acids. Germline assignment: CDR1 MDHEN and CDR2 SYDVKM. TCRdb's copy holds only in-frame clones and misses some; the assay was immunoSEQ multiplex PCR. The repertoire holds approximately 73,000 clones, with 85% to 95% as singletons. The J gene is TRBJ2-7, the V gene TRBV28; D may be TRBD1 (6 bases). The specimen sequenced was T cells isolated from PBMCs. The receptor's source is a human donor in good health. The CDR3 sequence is CASSFSDRRYEQYF. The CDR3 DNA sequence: TGTGCCAGCAGTTTTAGCGACAGGCGCTACGAGCAGTACTTC.